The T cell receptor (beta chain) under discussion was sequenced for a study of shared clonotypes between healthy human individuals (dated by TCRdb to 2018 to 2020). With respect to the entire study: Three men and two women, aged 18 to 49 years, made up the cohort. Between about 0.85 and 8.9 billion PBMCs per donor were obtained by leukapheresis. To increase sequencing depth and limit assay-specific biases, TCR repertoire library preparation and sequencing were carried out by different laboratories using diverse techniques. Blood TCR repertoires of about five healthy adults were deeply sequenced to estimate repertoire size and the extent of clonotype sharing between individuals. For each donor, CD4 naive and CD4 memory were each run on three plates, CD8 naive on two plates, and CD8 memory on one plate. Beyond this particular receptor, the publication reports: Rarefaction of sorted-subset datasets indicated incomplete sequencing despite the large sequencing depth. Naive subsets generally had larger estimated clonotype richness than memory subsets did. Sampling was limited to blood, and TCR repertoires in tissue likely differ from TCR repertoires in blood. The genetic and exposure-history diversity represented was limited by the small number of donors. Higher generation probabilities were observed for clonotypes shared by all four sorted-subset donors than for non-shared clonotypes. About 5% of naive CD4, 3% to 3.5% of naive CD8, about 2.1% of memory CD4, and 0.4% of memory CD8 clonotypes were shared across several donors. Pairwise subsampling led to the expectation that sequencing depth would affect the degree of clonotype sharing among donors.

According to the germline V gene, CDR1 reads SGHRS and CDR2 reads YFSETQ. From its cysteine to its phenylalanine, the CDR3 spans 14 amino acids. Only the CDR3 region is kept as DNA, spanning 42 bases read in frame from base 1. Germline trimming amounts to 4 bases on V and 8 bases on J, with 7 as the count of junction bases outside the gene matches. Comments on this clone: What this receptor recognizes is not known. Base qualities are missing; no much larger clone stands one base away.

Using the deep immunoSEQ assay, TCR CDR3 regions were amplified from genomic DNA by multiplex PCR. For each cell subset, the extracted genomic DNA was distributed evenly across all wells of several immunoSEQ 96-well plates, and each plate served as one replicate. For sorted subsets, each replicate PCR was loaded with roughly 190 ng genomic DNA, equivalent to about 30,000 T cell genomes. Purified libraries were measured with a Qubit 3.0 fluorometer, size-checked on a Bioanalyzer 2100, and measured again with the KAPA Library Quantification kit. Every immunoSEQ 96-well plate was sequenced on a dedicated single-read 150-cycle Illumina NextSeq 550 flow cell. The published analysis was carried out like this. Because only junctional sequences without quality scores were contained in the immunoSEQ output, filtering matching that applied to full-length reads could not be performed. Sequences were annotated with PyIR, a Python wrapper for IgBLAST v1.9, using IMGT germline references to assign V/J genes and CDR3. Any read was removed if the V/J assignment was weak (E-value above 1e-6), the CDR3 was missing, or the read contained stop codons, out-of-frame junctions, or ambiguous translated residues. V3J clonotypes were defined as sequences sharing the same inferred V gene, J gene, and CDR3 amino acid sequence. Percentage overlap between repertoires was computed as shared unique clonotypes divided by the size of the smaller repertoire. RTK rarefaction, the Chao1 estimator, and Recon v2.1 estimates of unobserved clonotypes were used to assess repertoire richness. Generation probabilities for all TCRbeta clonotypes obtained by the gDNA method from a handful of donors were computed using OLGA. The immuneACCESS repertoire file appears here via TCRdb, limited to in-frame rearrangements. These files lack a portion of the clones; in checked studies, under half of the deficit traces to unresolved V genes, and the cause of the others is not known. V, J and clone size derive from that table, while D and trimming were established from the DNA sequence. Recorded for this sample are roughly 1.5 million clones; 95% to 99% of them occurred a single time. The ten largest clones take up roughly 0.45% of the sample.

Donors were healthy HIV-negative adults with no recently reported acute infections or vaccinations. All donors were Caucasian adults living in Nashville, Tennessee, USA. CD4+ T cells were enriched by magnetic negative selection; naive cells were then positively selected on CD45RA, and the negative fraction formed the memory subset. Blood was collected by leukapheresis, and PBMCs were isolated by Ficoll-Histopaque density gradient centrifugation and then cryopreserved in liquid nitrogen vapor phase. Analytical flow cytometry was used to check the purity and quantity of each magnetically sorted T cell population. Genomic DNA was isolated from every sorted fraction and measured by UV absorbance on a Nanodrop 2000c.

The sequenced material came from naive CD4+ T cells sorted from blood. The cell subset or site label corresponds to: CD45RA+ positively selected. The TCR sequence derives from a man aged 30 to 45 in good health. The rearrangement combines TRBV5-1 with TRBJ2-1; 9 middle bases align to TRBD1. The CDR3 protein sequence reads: CASSIGTGPYEQFF. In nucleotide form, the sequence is TGCGCCAGCAGCATCGGGACAGGGCCTTATGAGCAGTTCTTC.